This is a list of T cell receptor beta chains from one sample in a study of OX40 agonist ivuxolimab in advanced cancers. Libraries were prepared by immunoSEQ multiplex PCR; TCRdb keeps only in-frame clonotypes and omits some of them. The sample has 60,000 to 95,000 clones; under 95% are singletons. Sequencing used CD4+ or CD8+ T cells sorted from blood, obtained in a trial of the OX40 agonist ivuxolimab. These receptors were taken from an adult with an advanced solid tumor such as melanoma, head and neck, liver or kidney cancer. Both conserved end residues are part of each CDR3. Fields, in order: CDR3 protein, V gene.

CDR3 protein: CAWTGWRGETQYF; V gene: TRBV30
CDR3 protein: CASSRGGYNSPLHF; V gene: TRBV19
CDR3 protein: CASSAQGSYNEQFF; V gene: TRBV6-1
CDR3 protein: CASSFGDTEAFF; V gene: TRBV11-2
CDR3 protein: CASSPRTGIYEQYF; V gene: TRBV7-2
CDR3 protein: CSARDSPRDTDTQYF; V gene: TRBV29-1
CDR3 protein: CASSLTSGTNTGELFF; V gene: TRBV7-6
CDR3 protein: CASSQQYPGDGYTF; V gene: TRBV4-2
CDR3 protein: CASSLVGQGSYEQYF; V gene: TRBV28
CDR3 protein: CASSRTAGGQPQHF; V gene: TRBV28
CDR3 protein: CASSPLSAGDSYNEQFF; V gene: TRBV7-6
CDR3 protein: CASSHTVEGTEAFF; V gene: TRBV7-9
CDR3 protein: CASSSGYAGFNEQFF; V gene: TRBV7-2
CDR3 protein: CASSPTQGQPNTEAFF; V gene: TRBV9
CDR3 protein: CASSSGQGEYEQYF; V gene: TRBV6-6
CDR3 protein: CATDRGTDTQYF; V gene: TRBV7-9
CDR3 protein: CASSESLGAVQNTEAFF; V gene: TRBV10-1
CDR3 protein: CASSLRQGGTEAFF; V gene: TRBV7-3
CDR3 protein: CASSLGTVNSPLHF; V gene: TRBV9
CDR3 protein: CASMRENTGELFF; V gene: TRBV2
CDR3 protein: CASSLLAEPYNEQFF; V gene: TRBV7-6
CDR3 protein: CASRSGPSYEQYF; V gene: TRBV7-2
CDR3 protein: CASSLGGVETQYF; V gene: TRBV11-3
CDR3 protein: CASSLQAAVSTDTQYF; V gene: TRBV5-1
CDR3 protein: CASSTEQGSYGYTF; V gene: TRBV19
CDR3 protein: CASSPRGVGRGETQYF; V gene: TRBV5-1
CDR3 protein: CASSTGQVPSYEQYF; V gene: TRBV5-5
CDR3 protein: CASGGTFYGYTF; V gene: TRBV6-6
CDR3 protein: CASSLPRSQGVGNEQFF; V gene: TRBV5-1
CDR3 protein: CASSYSRDRVTDTQYF; V gene: TRBV6-6
CDR3 protein: CASSGVSGNQPQHF; V gene: TRBV28
CDR3 protein: CASSVGERGTDTQYF; V gene: TRBV9
CDR3 protein: CASLRQGTDTQYF; V gene: TRBV6-5
CDR3 protein: CASSLNQLGETQYF; V gene: TRBV5-1
CDR3 protein: CASRDRGNTIYF; V gene: TRBV2
CDR3 protein: CASSQAPKGRGEETQYF; V gene: TRBV4-1
CDR3 protein: CASSPRTSGASTYEQYF; V gene: TRBV7-2
CDR3 protein: CASAEGGPTGELFF; V gene: TRBV28
CDR3 protein: CAISDTSGRGSESETQYF; V gene: TRBV10-3
CDR3 protein: CASSLGTVVHYGYTF; V gene: TRBV28
CDR3 protein: CASSLAGKAYEQYF; V gene: TRBV5-4
CDR3 protein: CASSLVSSVSYEQYF; V gene: TRBV7-2